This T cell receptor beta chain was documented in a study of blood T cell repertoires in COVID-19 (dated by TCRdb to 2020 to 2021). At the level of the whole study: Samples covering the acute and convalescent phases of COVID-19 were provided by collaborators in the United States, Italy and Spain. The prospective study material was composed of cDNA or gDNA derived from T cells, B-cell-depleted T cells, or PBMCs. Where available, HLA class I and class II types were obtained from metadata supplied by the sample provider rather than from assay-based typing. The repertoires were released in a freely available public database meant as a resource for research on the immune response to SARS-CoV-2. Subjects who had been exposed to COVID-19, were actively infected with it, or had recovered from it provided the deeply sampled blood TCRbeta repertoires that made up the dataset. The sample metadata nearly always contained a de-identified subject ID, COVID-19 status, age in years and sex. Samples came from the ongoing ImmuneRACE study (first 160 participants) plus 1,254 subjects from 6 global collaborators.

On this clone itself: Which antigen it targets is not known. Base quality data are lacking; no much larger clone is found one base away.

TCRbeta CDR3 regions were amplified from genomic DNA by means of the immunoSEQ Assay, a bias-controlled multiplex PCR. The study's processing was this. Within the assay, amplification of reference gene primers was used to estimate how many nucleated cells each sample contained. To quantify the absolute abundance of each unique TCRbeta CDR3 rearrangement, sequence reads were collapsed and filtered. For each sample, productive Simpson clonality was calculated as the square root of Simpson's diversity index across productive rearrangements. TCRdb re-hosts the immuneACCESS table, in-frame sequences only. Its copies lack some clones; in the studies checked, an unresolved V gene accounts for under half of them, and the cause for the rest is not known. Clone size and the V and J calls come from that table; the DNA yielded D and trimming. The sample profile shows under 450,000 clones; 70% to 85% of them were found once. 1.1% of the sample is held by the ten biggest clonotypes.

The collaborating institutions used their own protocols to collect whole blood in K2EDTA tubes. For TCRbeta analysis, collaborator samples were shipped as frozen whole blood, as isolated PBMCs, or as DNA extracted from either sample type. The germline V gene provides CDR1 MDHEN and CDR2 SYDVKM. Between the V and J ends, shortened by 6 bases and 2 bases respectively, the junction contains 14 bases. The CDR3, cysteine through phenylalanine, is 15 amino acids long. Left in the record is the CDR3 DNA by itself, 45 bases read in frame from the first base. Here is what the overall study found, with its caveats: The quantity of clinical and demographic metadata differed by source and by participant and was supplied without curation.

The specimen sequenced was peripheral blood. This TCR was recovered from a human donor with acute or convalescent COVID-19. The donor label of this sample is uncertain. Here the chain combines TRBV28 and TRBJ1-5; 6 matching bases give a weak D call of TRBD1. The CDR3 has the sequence CASRVGGSGNQPQHF. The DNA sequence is TGTGCCAGCAGGGTAGGGGGAAGTGGCAATCAGCCCCAGCATTTT. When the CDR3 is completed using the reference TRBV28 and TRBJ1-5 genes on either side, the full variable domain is DVKVTQSSRYLVKRTGEKVFLECVQDMDHENMFWYRQDPGLGLRLIYFSYDVKMKEKGDIPEGYSVSREKKERFSLILESASTNQTSMYLCASRVGGSGNQPQHFGDGTRLSIL.